This paragraph covers one TCR beta chain sequence. With 7 bases clipped from V and 4 bases from J, the junction kept 9 bases outside the gene matches. The CDR3 extends over 13 amino acids. CDR1 is SQVTM and CDR2 is ANQGSEA in the germline V gene. Original processing methods: From reference gene primer amplification, estimates of nucleated cell counts were derived. Using immunoSEQ multiplex PCR, the repertoire was profiled, and TCRdb retains in-frame clones only, with some absent. V, J and clone size are those of that table, while D and trimming were read from the DNA. This table holds about 240,000 clones, 81% found once. This sample is drawn from a study of blood T cell repertoires in COVID-19. Overall study: COVID-19 samples, acute and convalescent, were from the United States, Italy and Spain. In each case, the material was cDNA or gDNA derived from T cells, B-cell-depleted T cells, or PBMCs.

A Seattle source enrolled patients during active infection and followed them longitudinally. The sequence derives from a woman older than 75 with COVID-19, enrolled during active disease. Sequenced input: peripheral blood. The chain uses TRBV29-1 and TRBJ1-2, with 7 bases aligning to TRBD1. The CDR3 sequence: CSAGEGTAYGYTF. In DNA form, the CDR3 reads TGCAGCGCCGGGGAAGGGACAGCCTATGGCTACACCTTC. The full variable domain, with the rest looked up from reference TRBV29-1 and TRBJ1-2, is SAVISQKPSRDICQRGTSLTIQCQVDSQVTMMFWYRQQPGQSLTLIATANQGSEATYESGFVIDKFPISRPNLTFSTLTVSNMSPEDSSIYLCSAGEGTAYGYTFGSGTRLTVV.